The 9 T cell receptor beta chains below were found in one sample sequenced in a study of identical twins. A single record per CDR3 protein comes from TCRdb applying MiXCR to the 5' RACE reads. The table has 640,000 or so distinct CDR3 sequences, roughly 6% seen once. What was sequenced was naive T cells sorted from blood. These TCRs come from a man aged 18 to 30 in good health.

J is TRBJ2-4 and V is TRBV11-2; D not resolved. CDR3 size: 15 residues. The ends were cut back, 5 bases at V and 3 bases at J, with 14 bases in the middle. CDR1 SGHAT and CDR2 FQNNGV come from the germline V gene. CDR3 sequence reads: CASSVPWVGKNIQYF. CDR3 coding DNA: TGTGCCAGCAGCGTTCCATGGGTGGGCAAAAACATTCAGTACTTC. Full variable domain (rest looked up from reference TRBV11-2 and TRBJ2-4): EAGVAQSPRYKIIEKRQSVAFWCNPISGHATLYWYQQILGQGPKLLIQFQNNGVVDDSQLPKDRFSAERLKGVDSTLKIQPAKLEDSAVYLCASSVPWVGKNIQYFGAGTRLSVL.

This clonotype has at least ten counts. V gene TRBV6-5 combines with J gene TRBJ2-5; 11 bases map to TRBD2. Trimming removed 1 base from V and 1 base from J; junction bases left unmatched: 2. The CDR3 runs to 16 residues. Germline values: CDR1 MNHEY, CDR2 SVGAGI. The CDR3 DNA is TGTGCCAGCAGTTACTTTCTAGCGGGGGGCCAAGAGACCCAGTACTTC. Its protein product is CASSYFLAGGQETQYF.

This clonotype turned up a few times. This chain uses TRBV6-2 or TRBV6-3 with TRBJ1-2; D is unclear. Germline V lookup: CDR1 MNHEY, CDR2 SVGEGT. Trimming shortened V by 7 bases and J by 4 bases, and 10 bases separated the two germline ends. The CDR3 is 12 amino acids. Here the CDR3 reads CASTQDGYGYTF. CDR3 sequence (DNA): TGTGCCAGCACTCAAGACGGCTATGGCTACACCTTC.

The rearrangement joins TRBV15 to TRBJ1-2; 8 bases match TRBD1. Trimming cost V 2 bases and J 1 base; bases outside gene matches: 3. Germline CDR1 is LNHNV and CDR2 is YYDKDF (reference sequence). The CDR3 is 15 residues long. As DNA, the CDR3 is TGTGCCACCAGCAGAACAGGACAGGGTAACTATGGCTACACCTTC. Translation gives CATSRTGQGNYGYTF. Full variable domain (outside the CDR3, taken from reference TRBV15 and TRBJ1-2): DAMVIQNPRYQVTQFGKPVTLSCSQTLNHNVMYWYQQKSSQAPKLLFHYYDKDFNNEADTPDNFQSRRPNTSFCFLDIRSPGLGDTAMYLCATSRTGQGNYGYTFGSGTRLTVV.

This clonotype was seen more than once but under ten times. The chain joins TRBV12-3 or TRBV12-4 to TRBJ2-1; maybe TRBD2 (5 bases). The V end lost 4 bases, the J end lost 8 bases, and 12 bases lay between the germline ends. CDR3 length: 13 residues. In DNA, the CDR3 is TGTGCCAGCAGTTGGAGTGAGGGCGATGAGCAGTTCTTC. Protein: CASSWSEGDEQFF.

The V call is TRBV20-1, the J call TRBJ2-3; 12 nucleotides line up with TRBD2. Germline CDR1 reads DFQATT; CDR2 reads SNEGSKA (reference sequence). The CDR3 consists of 15 residues. After removal of 7 bases from V and 3 bases from J, the junction contained 8 bases not matched to a gene. The CDR3: CSGPTSGSLTDTQYF. Here the CDR3 DNA reads TGCAGTGGACCGACTAGCGGGAGTCTAACAGATACGCAGTATTTT.

This clonotype was counted between two and nine times. The J gene is TRBJ2-1, the V gene TRBV29-1, with 7 bases identical to TRBD2. Germline V gene data show CDR1 as SQVTM and CDR2 as ANQGSEA. J gave up 5 bases and V 6 bases, and 13 bases lay outside the gene matches. There are 15 residues in the CDR3. This chain's CDR3 is CSVGGVRVENNEQFF. In nucleotides, the CDR3 is TGCAGCGTGGGGGGGGTAAGGGTTGAGAACAATGAGCAGTTCTTC.

V usage is TRBV20-1 and J usage is TRBJ2-1, with TRBD1 matching 8 bases. Germline V gene data show CDR1 as DFQATT and CDR2 as SNEGSKA (reference sequence). This CDR3 has 15 amino acids. V shed 0 bases, J shed 5 bases, and the junction held 6 bases outside the gene matches. The CDR3 DNA reads as TGCAGTGCTAGAGATGGAGGCAGGGGGCACAATGAGCAGTTCTTC. This encodes CSARDGGRGHNEQFF.

There are a few counts of this clonotype. The J gene is TRBJ1-2, the V gene TRBV12-3 or TRBV12-4; D is ambiguous. Deletions cut 5 bases from V and 5 bases from J, with 18 bases between. The CDR3 is 15 residues long. CDR3: CASSGSKLAFYGYTF. As DNA, the CDR3 is TGTGCCAGCAGTGGGAGCAAATTGGCTTTTTATGGCTACACCTTC.